This T cell receptor beta chain was identified during a study of shared clonotypes between healthy human individuals. CD45RO-negative cells were positively selected for CCR7, leaving out terminally differentiated effector memory CD45RA+ cells. Turning to this clone: Its antigen remains unknown.

Study-wide findings and caveats: In the sorted subsets, rarefaction showed sequencing was incomplete despite large depth. Clonotypes shared by all four donors outscored non-shared clonotypes in generation probability.

Replicate PCRs from sorted subsets contained around 190 ng DNA, which is 30,000 to 35,000 T cell genomes. TCRdb keeps only in-frame clones here, not all; method: immunoSEQ multiplex PCR. Of some 1,900,000 clones in the sample, roughly 95% were seen once. The source material was naive CD8+ T cells sorted from blood. The clonotype comes from a young man in good health.

The CDR3 spells CASSVADGVYEQYF. Here the CDR3 DNA reads TGTGCCAGCAGCGTAGCTGATGGGGTCTACGAGCAGTACTTC. The chain recombines TRBV9 with TRBJ2-7; no firm D call. The CDR3 runs 14 residues. Germline values: CDR1 SGDLS, CDR2 YYNGEE. V lost 0 bases, J lost 3 bases, and 10 bases lay in between.